This T cell receptor beta chain was observed in a study of beta chain features in type 1 diabetes. Study context: Analysis included roughly 100 million sorted cells drawn from all samples.

The V and J ends lost 5 bases and 8 bases respectively, with 12 bases between them. Germline V lookup: CDR1 SGHTA, CDR2 FQGNSA. This CDR3 is 12 amino acids long. Points on this clone: Its specificity is not known.

It was one heparinised blood draw, averaging about 116 mL, that each donor gave. Purity exceeding 95% was reached by all sorted populations. Investigators reverse transcribed all isolated RNA, so they sequenced expressed TCRB transcripts. Libraries were prepared by immunoSEQ multiplex PCR; TCRdb keeps only in-frame clonotypes and omits some of them. This table holds fewer than 350,000 clones, approximately 8% found once. Overall study findings and caveats: Resolution of whether HLA type affects TCRB rearrangement was not achieved here.

This TCR was recovered from a woman younger than 35 in good health. The rearrangement uses TRBV7-2 and TRBJ1-2; D may be TRBD1 (6 bases). The sequenced sample was central memory CD4+ T cells from blood. CDR3 sequence (DNA): TGTGCCAGCAGCATGGGACATGGGGGCTACACCTTC. Protein: CASSMGHGGYTF.